Listed here are 8 T cell receptor beta chains from one sample, sequenced in a study of blood T cell repertoires in COVID-19. Sequencing used immunoSEQ multiplex PCR; TCRdb keeps in-frame clones, though not all of them. The sample has some 400,000 clones; 85% to 90% are singletons. The sequenced sample was peripheral blood. The receptor source for this set is a human donor in a cohort sampled during active COVID-19.

The table lists this clone with a count of one. The chain carries TRBV5-1 and TRBJ1-5; the D gene is possibly TRBD1 (5 bases). Germline V gene sequence: CDR1 SGHRS, CDR2 YFSETQ. This CDR3 spans 16 amino acids. Trimming pared 0 bases from V and 4 bases from J, leaving 14 bases between. The chain's CDR3 is CASSLGTGVSNQPQHF. The CDR3 coding sequence is TGCGCCAGCAGCTTGGGGACGGGGGTTTCGAATCAGCCCCAGCATTTT.

This chain links TRBV12-5 with TRBJ2-3; 9 bases are shared with TRBD2. After removal of 3 bases from V and 2 bases from J, the junction contained 9 bases not matched to a gene. CDR1 LGHNT and CDR2 FRNRAP come from the germline V gene. The CDR3 totals 17 residues. The CDR3 protein is CASGFDVAGDTTDTQYF. The CDR3 coding sequence is TGTGCTAGTGGTTTCGACGTAGCGGGGGATACCACAGATACGCAGTATTTT.

The chain carries TRBV7-9 and TRBJ1-2; D perhaps matches TRBD1 (6 bases). The germline V gene has CDR1 SEHNR and CDR2 FQNEAQ (reference sequence). The CDR3 has 15 residues. The ends were cut back, 1 base at V and 7 bases at J, with 16 bases in the middle. The CDR3 spells CASSLESGGRSGYTF. CDR3 nucleotides: TGTGCCAGCAGCTTAGAGTCGGGGGGCAGAAGTGGCTACACCTTC.

This clone was detected once. CDR3 amino acids: CASSQVRGLQETQYF. CDR3 nucleotide sequence: TGTGCCAGCAGCCAAGTCAGGGGGCTCCAAGAGACCCAGTACTTC. The rearrangement links TRBV4-2 to TRBJ2-5, with TRBD1 identical over 8 bases. CDR1 LGHNA and CDR2 YNFKEQ come from the germline V gene. V was pared by 1 base and J by 1 base, with 2 bases of the junction left unmatched. The CDR3 is 15 amino acids.

The V call is TRBV3-1 (or the pseudogene TRBV3-2), the J call TRBJ1-2, with D perhaps matching TRBD1 (5 bases). V was clipped by 5 bases and J by 10 bases, with 20 bases between them. CDR3 length: 14 residues. Germline V gene sequence: CDR1 LGHDT, CDR2 YNNKEL (reference sequence). Here the CDR3 DNA reads TGTGCCAGCAGCGCGCAGGGTGGGGTTGGAACCTACACCTTC. Amino acids: CASSAQGGVGTYTF.

The chain recombines TRBV7-9 with TRBJ1-4; 11 bases are a match to TRBD1. Unmatched junction bases numbered 5, after V lost 2 bases and J lost 12 bases. Germline V gene data show CDR1 as SEHNR and CDR2 as FQNEAQ (reference sequence). This CDR3 region has 14 residues. The CDR3 sequence is CASSLSAGQGELFF. The CDR3 coding sequence is TGTGCCAGCAGCTTAAGTGCGGGACAGGGGGAACTGTTTTTT.

In DNA form, the CDR3 reads TGCGCCAGCAGCCAAGCTAGCGGGAGCTTCGATGAGCAGTTCTTC. Its protein product is CASSQASGSFDEQFF. The chain joins TRBV5-1 to TRBJ2-1; 10 bases fit TRBD2. Germline CDR1 reads SGHRS; CDR2 reads YFSETQ. V gave up 4 bases and J gave up 8 bases; unmatched junction bases: 9. This CDR3 is 15 amino acids long.

V usage is TRBV6-5 and J usage is TRBJ1-2, with D possibly being TRBD1 (5 bases). Germline V gene sequence: CDR1 MNHEY, CDR2 SVGAGI. There are 13 residues in the CDR3. Trimming took off 6 bases at V and 1 base at J, with 9 bases between the two ends. CDR3 nucleotides: TGTGCCAGCAGGTCAGGGATTAACTATGGCTACACCTTC. The encoded protein is CASRSGINYGYTF.